The 29 T cell receptor beta chains below all came from one sample that was sequenced in a study of identifying expanded T cells in peripheral blood (dated by TCRdb to between 2018 and 2021). The protocol used for the library was the immunoSEQ multiplex PCR assay. Held by TCRdb, this immuneACCESS table contains in-frame sequences only and omits some clones. Under half of the omission traces to an unresolved V gene where checked; the cause of the rest is unknown. Within this sample are under 85,000 clones, with over 80% of them counted one time only. Roughly 21% of the sample belongs to the ten largest clones. Sequencing input: blood. Receptor source: a person aged 18 to 75 in good health.

V and J are TRBV5-4 and TRBJ2-7; D is perhaps TRBD2 (5 bases). Per the germline V gene, CDR1 is SGHNT and CDR2 is YYREEE (reference sequence). The V and J ends lost 5 bases and 4 bases respectively, with 13 bases between them. This CDR3 is built from 13 residues. The CDR3 region is CASSQVGGYEQYF. The CDR3 nucleotides are TGTGCCAGCAGTCAGGTAGGAGGTTACGAGCAGTACTTC.

The gene calls are TRBV14 and TRBJ2-7; the match to TRBD2 covers 7 bases. CDR3 length equals 15 residues. The V and J ends lost 1 base and 2 bases, in that order; junction bases with no gene match: 5. Germline V gene lookup returns CDR1 SGHDN and CDR2 FVKESK. For the CDR3, the DNA is TGTGCCAGCAGCCAAGGAACGGGAGGAGCCTACGAGCAGTACTTC. It is translated as CASSQGTGGAYEQYF. The whole variable domain, filled in from reference TRBV14 and TRBJ2-7, reads EAGVTQFPSHSVIEKGQTVTLRCDPISGHDNLYWYRRVMGKEIKFLLHFVKESKQDESGMPNNRFLAERTGGTYSTLKVQPAELEDSGVYFCASSQGTGGAYEQYFGPGTRLTVT.

The V and J genes are TRBV29-1 and TRBJ2-7; D call uncertain. V was shortened by 5 bases and J by 4 bases, with 18 bases between the two germline ends. Germline V gives CDR1 SQVTM, CDR2 ANQGSEA. The CDR3 is made up of 14 amino acids. The DNA of the CDR3 is TGCAGCGTTACCCGGGCGTTTTCTCCGTACGAGCAGTACTTC. Residues: CSVTRAFSPYEQYF.

The gene calls are TRBV7-9 and TRBJ2-3; the D gene could be TRBD1 or TRBD2 (5 bases each). The germline CDR1 and CDR2 sequences are SEHNR and FQNEAQ (reference sequence). This CDR3 is 14 amino acids long. Trimming removed 6 bases at V and 4 bases at J, with 14 bases between. CDR3 in amino acids: CASSPRGAADTQYF. Here the CDR3 DNA reads TGTGCCAGCAGTCCAAGGGGAGCGGCAGATACGCAGTATTTT.

V gene TRBV5-4 combines with J gene TRBJ1-2; D is unclear. Trimming stripped 1 base from V and 6 bases from J, with 13 bases between. In germline, CDR1 is SGHNT, CDR2 YYREEE (reference sequence). The CDR3 spans 14 residues. The CDR3 bases are TGTGCCAGCAGCTTGTACGGGAATGCTCATGGCTACACCTTC. This gives the protein CASSLYGNAHGYTF.

CDR3 protein: CASSEGSQTNYGYTF. CDR3 sequence (DNA): TGTGCCAGCAGCGAAGGCAGTCAAACTAACTATGGCTACACCTTC. V is TRBV9 and J is TRBJ1-2; D is uncertain. V was shortened by 3 bases and J by 0 bases, with 12 bases between the two germline ends. This CDR3 has 15 amino acids. Germline V gene data show CDR1 as SGDLS and CDR2 as YYNGEE. The entire variable domain, with the rest obtained from reference TRBV9 and TRBJ1-2, is as follows: DSGVTQTPKHLITATGQRVTLRCSPRSGDLSVYWYQQSLDQGLQFLIQYYNGEERAKGNILERFSAQQFPDLHSELNLSSLELGDSALYFCASSEGSQTNYGYTFGSGTRLTVV.

The chain couples TRBV10-3 to TRBJ1-2; weak D call: TRBD1 (6 bases). Germline lookup yields CDR1 ENHRY and CDR2 SYGVKD. The CDR3 consists of 15 residues. V shed 2 bases and J shed 7 bases, with 17 bases lying between them. Written as DNA, the CDR3 is TGTGCCATCAGTGAGGGCCATGGGGGCATGGGTGGCTACACCTTC. Its protein is CAISEGHGGMGGYTF.

J is TRBJ2-7 and V is TRBV7-2, with D perhaps TRBD1 (6 bases). With 4 bases removed from V and 6 bases from J, the gap between germline ends came to 16 bases. Germline V gives CDR1 SGHTA, CDR2 FQGNSA. The CDR3 runs 14 residues. CDR3 coding DNA: TGTGCCAGCAGCTGGACAGAAGCTACAGGCGAGCAGTACTTC. Encoded protein: CASSWTEATGEQYF.

The chain has TRBV9 and TRBJ1-1; D remains unclear. Per germline, CDR1 SGDLS and CDR2 YYNGEE. With 1 base removed from V and 2 bases from J, the gap between germline ends came to 3 bases. The CDR3 covers 12 residues. CDR3 DNA: TGTGCCAGCAGCGTATCAAACACTGAAGCTTTCTTT. Protein sequence: CASSVSNTEAFF.

This clone was observed a handful of times. This rearrangement joins TRBV19 to TRBJ2-3, with 8 nucleotides matching TRBD2. The CDR3 is 15 residues long. Germline V CDR1 and CDR2: LNHDA, SQIVND (reference sequence). J lost 0 bases, V lost 6 bases, and 5 bases had no gene match. CDR3 in amino acids: CASSPGLGSTDTQYF. The CDR3 DNA reads TGTGCCAGTAGCCCGGGACTAGGTAGCACAGATACGCAGTATTTT.

The chain recombines TRBV7-8 with TRBJ2-2, with 7 bases aligning to TRBD1. The CDR3 runs 15 residues. V lost 1 base to trimming and J lost 6 bases; unmatched junction nucleotides: 5. Looked up from germline, CDR1 is SGHVS and CDR2 is FQNEAQ. In DNA, the CDR3 is TGTGCCAGCAGCTTAGGAGGGGGCGGAGCCGGGGAGCTGTTTTTT. It translates to CASSLGGGGAGELFF.

The chain has TRBV7-2 and TRBJ2-4; possible D gene TRBD2, 6 bases. The CDR3 runs to 14 residues. The germline V gene encodes CDR1 SGHTA and CDR2 FQGNSA. The V end was cut by 9 bases, the J end by 6 bases, with 18 bases between. The CDR3 DNA follows: TGTGCCAGTAGAGGGACTCCTGATGGAAACATTCAGTACTTC. Its translation is CASRGTPDGNIQYF.

The gene calls are TRBV19 and TRBJ1-5; 12 positions match TRBD1. The CDR3 is 17 residues long. Germline V gene sequence: CDR1 LNHDA, CDR2 SQIVND (reference sequence). The junction had 11 bases not matched to a gene; V was cut back by 5 bases and J by 6 bases. In DNA, the CDR3 is TGTGCCAGTAGTTTGGGACAGGGGGCTGGTAGGAGTCAGCCCCAGCATTTT. The encoded protein is CASSLGQGAGRSQPQHF.

The chain is built from TRBV19 and TRBJ2-1; D tentatively reads TRBD1 or TRBD2 (5 bases each). The germline V gene encodes CDR1 LNHDA and CDR2 SQIVND (reference sequence). Between the trimmed V and J ends, which lost 7 bases and 4 bases, there was a span of 17 bases. The CDR3 is made up of 15 amino acids. The CDR3 loop reads CASTDRGTAYNEQFF. CDR3 sequence (DNA): TGTGCCAGTACAGATCGAGGGACCGCTTACAATGAGCAGTTCTTC.

The J gene is TRBJ1-2, the V gene TRBV10-3; D gene unclear. Trimming removed 0 bases at V and 1 base at J, with 9 bases between. Per the germline V gene, CDR1 is ENHRY and CDR2 is SYGVKD. This CDR3 comprises 15 residues. CDR3 sequence (DNA): TGTGCCATCAGTGAGTCTGAAGAGGTTAACTATGGCTACACCTTC. Protein sequence: CAISESEEVNYGYTF.

The chain recombines TRBV4-2 with TRBJ1-2, with D tentatively TRBD1 (6 bases). The CDR3 totals 17 residues. Trimming took 1 base from V and 4 from J, leaving 19 bases between them. Germline V gene sequence: CDR1 LGHNA, CDR2 YNFKEQ. The CDR3 protein is CASSQGGAQGASYGYTF. CDR3 sequence (DNA): TGTGCCAGCAGCCAAGGGGGGGCGCAGGGTGCTAGCTATGGCTACACCTTC.

The chain carries TRBV7-9 and TRBJ2-7; 11 nucleotides align to TRBD2. Germline trimming cut 5 bases from V and 5 bases from J; bases unmatched to any gene: 8. This CDR3 is built from 15 residues. Per germline, CDR1 SEHNR and CDR2 FQNEAQ (reference sequence). CDR3 coding DNA: TGTGCCAGCAGCATGTCGACTAGCGGGAAGGACGAGCAGTACTTC. Protein product: CASSMSTSGKDEQYF.

V is TRBV19 and J is TRBJ2-5; the D call may be TRBD1 or TRBD2 (5 bases each). Germline-derived CDR1 and CDR2 are LNHDA and SQIVND (reference sequence). This CDR3 is built from 14 residues. Trimming cost V 5 bases and J 7 bases, with 17 bases left between them. CDR3 sequence reads: CASSVRRGEGTQYF. The CDR3 DNA reads as TGTGCCAGTAGTGTACGAAGGGGCGAGGGGACCCAGTACTTC.

As DNA, the CDR3 is TGTGCCATCACCCCACGGACGAACACTGAAGCTTTCTTT. Translation: CAITPRTNTEAFF. This sequence joins TRBV10-3 and TRBJ1-1; D call uncertain. V dropped 7 bases and J dropped 1 base, with 10 bases sitting between them. Germline CDR1 is ENHRY and CDR2 is SYGVKD. The CDR3 extends over 13 amino acids.

The chain employs TRBV28 and TRBJ1-3; D unresolved. V was trimmed by 1 base and J by 0 bases, leaving 4 bases between them. Germline V lookup: CDR1 MDHEN, CDR2 SYDVKM. There are 14 residues in the CDR3. DNA of the CDR3: TGTGCCAGCAGTTTATCCGACTCTGGAAACACCATATATTTT. Residues: CASSLSDSGNTIYF.

This sequence joins TRBV7-2 and TRBJ1-5; a possible D gene is TRBD1 (6 bases). Trimming took off 5 bases at V and 6 bases at J, with 17 bases between the two ends. The CDR3 consists of 15 residues. Germline-derived CDR1 and CDR2 are SGHTA and FQGNSA. The DNA of the CDR3 is TGTGCCAGCAGCCTGGGGGCAGGGATCGGTCAGCCCCAGCATTTT. Protein: CASSLGAGIGQPQHF.

This rearrangement joins TRBV6-4 to TRBJ2-3; no clear D gene. The CDR3 spans 15 residues. CDR1 and CDR2 (germline): MRHNA, SNTAGT. V shed 6 bases and J shed 0 bases, with 13 bases lying between them. CDR3 in DNA: TGTGCCAGCAGACCTACTCATGCTAGCACAGATACGCAGTATTTT. Protein sequence: CASRPTHASTDTQYF.

The genes are TRBV19 and TRBJ1-3; D might be TRBD1 (6 bases). The CDR3 covers 16 residues. Trimming stripped 1 base from V and 1 base from J, with 11 bases between. Germline assignment: CDR1 LNHDA and CDR2 SQIVND (reference sequence). This CDR3 is CASSIGTVGSGNTIYF. As DNA, the CDR3 is TGTGCCAGTAGTATAGGGACAGTCGGATCTGGAAACACCATATATTTT. The variable domain in full, with the rest retrieved from reference TRBV19 and TRBJ1-3, is DGGITQSPKYLFRKEGQNVTLSCEQNLNHDAMYWYRQDPGQGLRLIYYSQIVNDFQKGDIAEGYSVSREKKESFPLTVTSAQKNPTAFYLCASSIGTVGSGNTIYFGEGSWLTVV.

This chain connects TRBV7-3 to TRBJ2-7, with 7 bases lining up with TRBD2. The CDR3 extends over 16 amino acids. V was pared by 0 bases and J by 5 bases, with 10 bases of the junction left unmatched. Germline assignment: CDR1 SGHTA and CDR2 FQGTGA. CDR3 DNA: TGTGCCAGCAGCTTAACGGGCGGGAGAGGGAGCCACGAGCAGTACTTC. It translates to CASSLTGGRGSHEQYF.

This chain connects TRBV7-9 to TRBJ1-4; D possibly corresponds to TRBD1 (6 bases). Germline loops: CDR1 SEHNR, CDR2 FQNEAQ (reference sequence). This CDR3 has 14 amino acids. The germline V and J ends were trimmed by 8 bases and 4 bases, with 14 bases remaining between them. The CDR3 reads CASGQGRNNEKLFF. In nucleotides, the CDR3 is TGTGCCAGCGGCCAGGGGAGGAATAATGAAAAACTGTTTTTT.

This clone came up once. The chain links TRBV10-3 to TRBJ2-5; D gene unclear. Trimming took 6 bases from V and 4 from J, leaving 12 bases between them. The CDR3 consists of 13 residues. The V gene's germline CDR1 is ENHRY and CDR2 SYGVKD. CDR3: CAISQRERETQYF. In nucleotides, the CDR3 is TGTGCCATCAGCCAGCGAGAGAGAGAGACCCAGTACTTC.

V is TRBV4-3 and J is TRBJ1-1; perhaps TRBD1 as D (5 bases). Germline CDR1 and CDR2: LGHNA and YSLEER. The CDR3 spans 16 residues. The V gene lost 0 bases and the J gene lost 1 base, with 12 bases spanning the gap. The CDR3 reads CASSQDGGDGNTEAFF. The DNA for the CDR3 is TGCGCCAGCAGCCAAGATGGCGGGGACGGGAACACTGAAGCTTTCTTT.

This chain connects TRBV28 to TRBJ2-7; tentative D call: TRBD2 (5 bases). Trimming took 9 bases from V and 2 from J, leaving 14 bases between them. The CDR3 covers 13 residues. Germline V lookup: CDR1 MDHEN, CDR2 SYDVKM. In nucleotides, the CDR3 is TGTGCCAGTCTAGCCGGTGGTCCCTACGAGCAGTACTTC. Translation: CASLAGGPYEQYF. The whole variable domain, filled in from reference TRBV28 and TRBJ2-7, reads DVKVTQSSRYLVKRTGEKVFLECVQDMDHENMFWYRQDPGLGLRLIYFSYDVKMKEKGDIPEGYSVSREKKERFSLILESASTNQTSMYLCASLAGGPYEQYFGPGTRLTVT.

The chain links TRBV6-6 to TRBJ2-7; TRBD1 matches at 7 bases. J was trimmed by 3 bases and V by 6 bases; bases with no gene match: 5. CDR3 size: 13 residues. The germline gives CDR1 MNHNY, CDR2 SVGAGI (reference sequence). In DNA, the CDR3 is TGTGCCAGCAGCTACAGGGGTGGCTACGAGCAGTACTTC. It translates to CASSYRGGYEQYF.